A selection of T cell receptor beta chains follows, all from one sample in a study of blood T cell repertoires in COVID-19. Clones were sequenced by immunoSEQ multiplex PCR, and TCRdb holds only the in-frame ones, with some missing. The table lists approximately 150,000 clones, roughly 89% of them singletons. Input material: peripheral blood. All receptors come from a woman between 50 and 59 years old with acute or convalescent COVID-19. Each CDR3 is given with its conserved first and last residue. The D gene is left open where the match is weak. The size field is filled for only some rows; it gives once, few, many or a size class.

DNA: TGCAGTGCTAGTTCGGGACTAGCGGTAGGGGGTGAGCAGTTCTTC
CDR3: CSASSGLAVGGEQFF
size: -
V: TRBV20-1
J: TRBJ2-1
D: TRBD2
length: 15

DNA: TGTGCCAGCAGTTACACGCAGGGGGGCTATGGCTACACCTTC
CDR3: CASSYTQGGYGYTF
size: -
V: TRBV6-5
J: TRBJ1-2
D: TRBD1
length: 14

DNA: TGTGCCAGCAGTCTACCTAATCAGCCCCAGCATTTT
CDR3: CASSLPNQPQHF
size: -
V: TRBV6-5
J: TRBJ1-5
D: -
length: 12

DNA: TGTGCCAGCTCACCATTTAGCGGGAGCACAGATACGCAGTATTTT
CDR3: CASSPFSGSTDTQYF
size: -
V: TRBV18
J: TRBJ2-3
D: TRBD2
length: 15

DNA: TGTGCCAGCAGTTCAACAGGGTCCGGGGAGCTGTTTTTT
CDR3: CASSSTGSGELFF
size: -
V: TRBV6-4
J: TRBJ2-2
D: -
length: 13

DNA: TGTGCCAGCTCTAGAGAGGGAAACACTGAAGCTTTCTTT
CDR3: CASSREGNTEAFF
size: few
V: TRBV5-4
J: TRBJ1-1
D: -
length: 13

DNA: TGCGCCAGCTGCTTATTACAGGGGGCGAGCAGGAACGGGGAGCTGTTTTTT
CDR3: CASCLLQGASRNGELFF
size: -
V: TRBV5-1
J: TRBJ2-2
D: TRBD1
length: 17

DNA: TGTGCCAGTAGTATAGATCGAGGATCACCCCTCCACTTT
CDR3: CASSIDRGSPLHF
size: -
V: TRBV19
J: TRBJ1-6
D: -
length: 13

DNA: TGTGCCAGCAGCCCGGGGGGAGGAACAGATACGCAGTATTTT
CDR3: CASSPGGGTDTQYF
size: -
V: TRBV14
J: TRBJ2-3
D: TRBD2
length: 14

DNA: TGTGCCAGCAGTCCACGGACTTTATTACAGTCCTTACAGTTCTTC
CDR3: CASSPRTLLQSLQFF
size: -
V: TRBV4-2
J: TRBJ2-1
D: -
length: 15

DNA: TGTGCCAGTACCCAAGGGACTAGCGGGAGAGGAGAGACCCAGTACTTC
CDR3: CASTQGTSGRGETQYF
size: -
V: TRBV19
J: TRBJ2-5
D: TRBD2
length: 16

DNA: TGTGCCACCAGTGACTTTTCTCTGATCCCGGGACAGCCGAGGAACACTGAAGCTTTCTTT
CDR3: CATSDFSLIPGQPRNTEAFF
size: -
V: TRBV24-1
J: TRBJ1-1
D: TRBD1
length: 20

DNA: TGCAGCGGTAATAAGCAGGGGAATGAAGCTTTCTTT
CDR3: CSGNKQGNEAFF
size: -
V: TRBV29-1
J: TRBJ1-1
D: -
length: 12

DNA: TGTGCCAGCAGTTTGGCGGGGGGCCTTGCAGATACGCAGTATTTT
CDR3: CASSLAGGLADTQYF
size: -
V: TRBV2
J: TRBJ2-3
D: TRBD2
length: 15

DNA: TGTGCCATCAGAGACCCCGGGGGGGGGCCCACAGATACGCAGTATTTT
CDR3: CAIRDPGGGPTDTQYF
size: -
V: TRBV10-3
J: TRBJ2-3
D: TRBD2
length: 16

DNA: TGCGCCAGCAGCCAAGGTCGGGGAACTAGCACAGATACGCAGTATTTT
CDR3: CASSQGRGTSTDTQYF
size: -
V: TRBV4-1
J: TRBJ2-3
D: -
length: 16

DNA: TGTGCCAGTAGATCCTTACCGGGGTTGGCAGGAAACATTCAGTACTTC
CDR3: CASRSLPGLAGNIQYF
size: -
V: TRBV19
J: TRBJ2-4
D: -
length: 16

DNA: TGTGCCGGGGCGGACAGGCCTAGCACAGATACGCAGTATTTT
CDR3: CAGADRPSTDTQYF
size: once
V: TRBV30
J: TRBJ2-3
D: TRBD1
length: 14

DNA: TGCAGTGCCACAGGGGACTATGGCTACACCTTC
CDR3: CSATGDYGYTF
size: -
V: TRBV20-1
J: TRBJ1-2
D: TRBD1
length: 11

DNA: TGTGCCAGTAGTATCGGGGAGGAGAGCTATGGCTACACCTTC
CDR3: CASSIGEESYGYTF
size: -
V: TRBV19
J: TRBJ1-2
D: -
length: 14

DNA: TGCGCCAGCAGTGACAGCGGGGAGCTGTTTTTT
CDR3: CASSDSGELFF
size: few
V: TRBV10-1
J: TRBJ2-2
D: -
length: 11

DNA: TGTGCCACTAGCGGGCGTTCCCAAGAGACCCAGTACTTC
CDR3: CATSGRSQETQYF
size: -
V: TRBV15
J: TRBJ2-5
D: TRBD2
length: 13

DNA: TGTGCCAGCAGCCCGCGGACAGGGGACGCCTATAATTCACCCCTCCACTTT
CDR3: CASSPRTGDAYNSPLHF
size: -
V: TRBV5-4
J: TRBJ1-6
D: TRBD1
length: 17

DNA: TGTGCCAGTGACAGCTCACCTTATCAGCCCCAGCATTTT
CDR3: CASDSSPYQPQHF
size: -
V: TRBV19
J: TRBJ1-5
D: -
length: 13

DNA: TGTGCCAGCAGTTTAGGGCATGAGCAGTTCTTC
CDR3: CASSLGHEQFF
size: once
V: TRBV27
J: TRBJ2-1
D: -
length: 11

DNA: TGTGCCAGTACGGGGTCCAGGACTAGCGGGAGTCTGGCCAATGAGCAGTTCTTC
CDR3: CASTGSRTSGSLANEQFF
size: -
V: TRBV19
J: TRBJ2-1
D: TRBD2
length: 18